This record concerns one TCR beta chain sequence. Its target antigen remains unknown. Base-call qualities are not available, and no considerably larger clone is one nucleotide away. The sample belongs to a study of T cell responses to AZD1222 COVID-19 vaccine (dated by TCRdb to the early 2020s). Background for the entire study: Because spike-specific TCR depth and breadth did not differ between the two schedules, AZD1222 recipients who got a second dose at roughly 4 weeks were pooled with those who got a second dose at roughly 12 weeks. A total of approximately 240 trial participants underwent TCR sequencing, of whom some 210 received two doses of AZD1222 and around 25 received two doses of the MenACWY control vaccine. Trial participants were enrolled into age subgroups of 18-55, 56-69 and 70-plus years, which contained about 150, 28 and 57 TCR-sequenced participants, respectively. What the work shows at the level of the full study, not this receptor alone: The 56-69-year group was small, and its depth increase did not reach significance, likely because of low power. The whole spike protein was spanned by vaccine-associated CD4 TCRs, and dominant responses were seen in regions 160-218 and 743-854. Participants were mostly white British and included more females than males, and it was suggested by the authors that clonal diversity may have been underestimated. Because no day 14 peak-response samples were available, repertoires were characterized only after the peak T cell response. Epitopes outside the regions mutated in the B.1.351 and B.1.1.7 variants were reportedly recognized by nearly half of the unique spike-specific TCRs. Spike-specific TCR breadth and depth rose significantly after two AZD1222 doses compared with day 0 and with MenACWY recipients. Conclusions about previously exposed vaccinees are limited, since just 6 or 7 AZD1222 recipients were seropositive for SARS-CoV-2 at baseline.

The CDR3 regions of human TCRbeta chains were subjected to immunosequencing. As for the original processing: TCRs in the repertoires were compared against a reference library of SARS-CoV-2-specific TCRs that had been generated with the MIRA antigen-specificity platform. Breadth was defined as the fraction of unique TCRs that were SARS-CoV-2-associated. Depth was defined as the fraction of total T cells that were SARS-CoV-2-associated. Each spike-specific TCR was assigned to its reactive spike region and to a CD4 or CD8 class using the MIRA data. Log10-transformed breadth and depth values were compared by one-way ANOVA with Sidak's multiple comparisons tests. TCRdb took this table from immuneACCESS and kept in-frame rearrangements with V and J called. Such tables lack part of the clones; where checked against another copy, unresolved V genes explain under half of the gap, and the rest is unexplained. V, J and clone size derive from that table, while D and trimming were established from the DNA sequence. Recorded for this sample are 80,000 to 100,000 clones; roughly 90% of them occurred a single time. The ten largest clones represent about an eighth of the sample.

This sample's time point label indicates: baseline before first vaccination. Vaccinee samples were obtained from the UK trials COV001 and COV002, which included a single-blind randomized controlled phase 2/3 trial of AZD1222 (ChAdOx1 nCoV-19) in healthy adults. Trial participant PBMC samples were collected at day 0 and day 28 after the second dose for TCRbeta chain sequencing. CDR1 and CDR2 (KGHSY, FQNENV) derive from the germline V gene. Spanning cysteine to phenylalanine, the CDR3 consists of 14 amino acids. The CDR3 DNA has 42 bases and is translated from base 1. Trimming accounts for 6 bases at V and 5 bases at J, while the number of junction bases matched to no gene is 8.

The chain couples TRBV16 to TRBJ2-5, with 8 bases in between that match TRBD1. Material: peripheral blood, obtained on day 0 of AZD1222 vaccination. The TCR was taken from an adult in good health. The DNA is TGTGCCAGCAGAGGACAGGGCCCCCGGGAGACCCAGTACTTC. This translates into CASRGQGPRETQYF. Reference TRBV16 and TRBJ2-5 genes cover what lies past the CDR3, so the full variable domain is GEEVAQTPKHLVRGEGQKAKLYCAPIKGHSYVFWYQQVLKNEFKFLISFQNENVFDETGMPKERFSAKCLPNSPCSLEIQATKLEDSAVYFCASRGQGPRETQYFGPGTRLLVL.